Below, 3 T cell receptor beta chains from the same sample are listed, as sequenced in a study of T cells in Graves' hyperthyroidism and ophthalmopathy. Template material for amplifying TCR beta CDR3 regions consisted of RNA transcripts. An initial round of RT-PCR targeting the TCR CDR3 relied on the HTBI primer set. TCRdb reanalysed the multiplex PCR reads using MiXCR and keeps one entry per CDR3 protein. This sample has around 340,000 distinct CDR3 sequences, with under 25% found just once. Sequenced sample: blood. Every receptor here comes from a woman aged 50 to 65 with Graves' hyperthyroidism.

Many counts were recorded for this clonotype. V gene TRBV20-1 combines with J gene TRBJ1-1, with TRBD1 as a possible D gene (5 bases). CDR1 and CDR2 from the germline V gene are DFQATT and SNEGSKA (reference sequence). The V gene lost 6 bases and the J gene lost 5 bases, with 16 bases spanning the gap. The CDR3 contains 13 residues. The CDR3 DNA sequence: TGCAGTGCCCCCGGGACGGGGCTTACTGAAGCTTTCTTT. Protein product: CSAPGTGLTEAFF.

In the case of this clonotype: The conserved closing phenylalanine or tryptophan is absent in this CDR3, likely reflecting a read error. The chain uses TRBV18 and TRBJ2-7, with D perhaps being TRBD1 or TRBD2 (7 bases each). The CDR3 sequence is 13 residues long. Germline assignment: CDR1 KGHSH and CDR2 LQKENI. Trimming removed 4 bases at V and 4 bases at J, with 11 bases between. The CDR3 coding sequence is TGTGCCAGCTCACGGGAGGGGGCTTACGAGCAGTACTTG. This translates into CASSREGAYEQYL.

This clonotype was found many times. The chain uses TRBV28 and TRBJ2-7; 12 bases map to TRBD1. The germline gives CDR1 MDHEN, CDR2 SYDVKM. The CDR3 runs to 15 residues. J lost 3 bases, V lost 6 bases, and 6 bases had no gene match. CDR3 nucleotide sequence: TGTGCCAGCAGCCCTGGGACAGGGGGCATCTACGAGCAGTACTTC. Its translation is CASSPGTGGIYEQYF.